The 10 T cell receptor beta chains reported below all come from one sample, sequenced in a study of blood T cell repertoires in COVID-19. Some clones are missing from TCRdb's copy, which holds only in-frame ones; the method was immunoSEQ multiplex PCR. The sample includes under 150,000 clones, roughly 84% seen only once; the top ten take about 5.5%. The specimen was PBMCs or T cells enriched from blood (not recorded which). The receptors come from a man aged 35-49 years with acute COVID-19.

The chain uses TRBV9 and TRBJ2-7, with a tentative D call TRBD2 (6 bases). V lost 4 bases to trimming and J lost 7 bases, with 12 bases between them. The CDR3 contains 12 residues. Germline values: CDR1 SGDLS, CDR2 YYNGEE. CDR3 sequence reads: CASSRPSEEQYF. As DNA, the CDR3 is TGTGCCAGCAGCAGACCTAGCGAAGAGCAGTACTTC.

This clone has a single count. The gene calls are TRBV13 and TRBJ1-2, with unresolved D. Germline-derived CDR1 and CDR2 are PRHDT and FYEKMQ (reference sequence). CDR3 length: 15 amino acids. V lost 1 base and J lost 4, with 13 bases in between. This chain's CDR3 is CASSLVPEAAYGYTF. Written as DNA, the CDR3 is TGTGCCAGCAGCTTAGTACCCGAGGCTGCCTATGGCTACACCTTC. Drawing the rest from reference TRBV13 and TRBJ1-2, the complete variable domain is AAGVIQSPRHLIKEKRETATLKCYPIPRHDTVYWYQQGPGQDPQFLISFYEKMQSDKGSIPDRFSAQQFSDYHSELNMSSLELGDSALYFCASSLVPEAAYGYTFGSGTRLTVV.

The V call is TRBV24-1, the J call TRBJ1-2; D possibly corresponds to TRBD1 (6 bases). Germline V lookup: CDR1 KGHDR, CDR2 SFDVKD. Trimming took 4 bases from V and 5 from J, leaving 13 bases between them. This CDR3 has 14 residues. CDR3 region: CATSDTDRRYGYTF. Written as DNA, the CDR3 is TGTGCCACCAGTGACACTGACAGGCGGTATGGCTACACCTTC.

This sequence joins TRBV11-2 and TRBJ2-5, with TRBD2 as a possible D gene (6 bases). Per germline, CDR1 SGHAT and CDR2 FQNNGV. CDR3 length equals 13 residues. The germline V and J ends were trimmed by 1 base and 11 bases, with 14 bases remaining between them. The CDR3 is CASSLGVTGEQYF. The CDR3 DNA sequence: TGTGCCAGCAGCTTAGGAGTGACGGGGGAACAGTACTTC. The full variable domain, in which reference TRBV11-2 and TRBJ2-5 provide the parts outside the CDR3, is EAGVAQSPRYKIIEKRQSVAFWCNPISGHATLYWYQQILGQGPKLLIQFQNNGVVDDSQLPKDRFSAERLKGVDSTLKIQPAKLEDSAVYLCASSLGVTGEQYFGPGTRLLVL.

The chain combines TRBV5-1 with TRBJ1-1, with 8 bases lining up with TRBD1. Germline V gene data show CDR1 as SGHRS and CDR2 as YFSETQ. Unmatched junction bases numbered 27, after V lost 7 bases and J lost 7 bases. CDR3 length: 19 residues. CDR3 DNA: TGCGCCAGCTCCACTCAACCCCTCGTAACAGGGGGTCGAGCAGATGAAGCTTTCTTT. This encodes CASSTQPLVTGGRADEAFF.

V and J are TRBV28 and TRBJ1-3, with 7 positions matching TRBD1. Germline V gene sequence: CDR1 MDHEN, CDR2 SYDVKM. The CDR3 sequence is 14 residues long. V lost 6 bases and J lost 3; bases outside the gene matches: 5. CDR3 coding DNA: TGTGCCAGCAGCCCCACAGGGGTTGGAAACACCATATATTTT. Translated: CASSPTGVGNTIYF. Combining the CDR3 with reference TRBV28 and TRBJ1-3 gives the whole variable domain DVKVTQSSRYLVKRTGEKVFLECVQDMDHENMFWYRQDPGLGLRLIYFSYDVKMKEKGDIPEGYSVSREKKERFSLILESASTNQTSMYLCASSPTGVGNTIYFGEGSWLTVV.

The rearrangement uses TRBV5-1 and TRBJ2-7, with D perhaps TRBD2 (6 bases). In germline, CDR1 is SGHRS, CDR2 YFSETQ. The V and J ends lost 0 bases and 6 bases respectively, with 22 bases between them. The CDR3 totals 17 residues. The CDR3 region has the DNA TGCGCCAGCAGCTTGGTTGTGCGGTGGAGGGGCAAAGGCGAGCAGTACTTC. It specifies CASSLVVRWRGKGEQYF.

CDR3 protein: CASSIRTGLTGELFF. CDR3 sequence (DNA): TGTGCCAGCAGCATCCGGACAGGGCTTACCGGGGAGCTGTTTTTT. This chain connects TRBV7-9 to TRBJ2-2, with TRBD1 identical over 8 bases. Germline assignment: CDR1 SEHNR and CDR2 FQNEAQ (reference sequence). The CDR3 has 15 residues. V lost 5 bases, J lost 5 bases, and 7 bases stayed unmatched.

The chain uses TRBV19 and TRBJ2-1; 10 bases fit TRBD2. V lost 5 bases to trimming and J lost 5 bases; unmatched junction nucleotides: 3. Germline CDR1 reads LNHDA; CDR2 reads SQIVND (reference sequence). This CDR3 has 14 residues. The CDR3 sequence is CASSGTSGNNEQFF. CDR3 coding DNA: TGTGCCAGTAGTGGAACTAGCGGGAACAATGAGCAGTTCTTC. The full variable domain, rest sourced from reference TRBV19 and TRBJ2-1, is DGGITQSPKYLFRKEGQNVTLSCEQNLNHDAMYWYRQDPGQGLRLIYYSQIVNDFQKGDIAEGYSVSREKKESFPLTVTSAQKNPTAFYLCASSGTSGNNEQFFGPGTRLTVL.

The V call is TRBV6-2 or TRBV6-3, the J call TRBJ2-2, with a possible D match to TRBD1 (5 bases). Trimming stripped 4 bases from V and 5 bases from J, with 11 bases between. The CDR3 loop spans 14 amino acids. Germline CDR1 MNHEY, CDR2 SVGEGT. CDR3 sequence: CASSLGLLTGELFF. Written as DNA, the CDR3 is TGTGCCAGCAGTTTGGGGCTTTTGACCGGGGAGCTGTTTTTT.